The clone carrying this TCR beta chain came up a few times. This specimen comes from a study of blood T cell repertoires in COVID-19. Study-level background: Both acute and convalescent COVID-19 samples were obtained from the United States, Italy and Spain. Sources were T cells, B-cell-depleted T cells, or PBMCs; the material itself was cDNA or gDNA.

CDR1 and CDR2 from the germline V gene are SGHNT and YYREEE (reference sequence). Deletions cut 6 bases from V and 5 bases from J, with 14 bases between. This CDR3 region has 13 residues. Using immunoSEQ multiplex PCR, the repertoire was profiled, and TCRdb retains in-frame clones only, with some absent. Of tens of thousands of clones in the sample, roughly 89% were seen once. Sequencing input: peripheral blood. The chain combines TRBV5-4 with TRBJ1-1; D perhaps matches TRBD1 (6 bases). This clonotype originated in a man aged 40-50 years with COVID-19, enrolled during active disease. CDR3 in amino acids: CASNQQGRTEAFF. Here the CDR3 DNA reads TGTGCCAGCAACCAACAGGGTAGAACTGAAGCTTTCTTT.